Each of the 10 T cell receptor beta chains below was sequenced from the same sample in a study of T cells after yellow fever vaccination. One entry per CDR3 protein results from TCRdb running MiXCR on the 5' RACE reads. Found here are hundreds of thousands of distinct CDR3 sequences, approximately 13% of them singletons; the top ten hold around 3%. The source material was CD4+ T cells sorted from PBMCs, sampled 15 days after the yellow fever booster vaccination. Receptors originate from a man between 18 and 35 years old who received the YFV17D yellow fever vaccine.

The chain combines TRBV3-1 with TRBJ2-1; D remains unclear. Germline lookup yields CDR1 LGHDT and CDR2 YNNKEL (reference sequence). This CDR3 has 13 residues. V lost 1 base to trimming and J lost 12 bases, with 13 bases between them. CDR3 loop: CASSQALLAGQFF. CDR3 nucleotides: TGTGCCAGCAGCCAAGCCCTCCTCGCCGGGCAGTTCTTC.

The chain carries TRBV5-1 and TRBJ1-1, with TRBD1 as a possible D gene (6 bases). This CDR3 contains 18 residues. Looked up from germline, CDR1 is SGHRS and CDR2 is YFSETQ. V dropped 0 bases and J dropped 1 base, with 19 bases sitting between them. The CDR3 protein is CASSLGGAGLGSNTEAFF. The DNA of the CDR3 is TGCGCCAGCAGCTTGGGGGGGGCTGGTCTCGGTTCGAACACTGAAGCTTTCTTT.

This chain links TRBV29-1 with TRBJ2-1; perhaps TRBD2 as D (6 bases). CDR3 length: 13 residues. CDR1 is SQVTM, CDR2 ANQGSEA, per germline. Trimming took off 4 bases at V and 9 bases at J, with 16 bases between the two ends. The CDR3, as DNA: TGCAGCGTTGGAGGGACTCAGCGCAGTGAGCAGTTCTTC. Residues: CSVGGTQRSEQFF.

This chain connects TRBV27 to TRBJ2-7; 7 bases are shared with TRBD1. V was pared by 4 bases and J by 3 bases, with 6 bases of the junction left unmatched. The CDR3 spans 14 residues. CDR1 and CDR2 from the germline V gene are MNHEY and SMNVEV (reference sequence). CDR3 sequence reads: CASSSLQGNYEQYV. The DNA for the CDR3 is TGTGCCAGCAGTTCCCTACAGGGGAACTACGAGCAGTACGTC.

This clonotype was seen only a few times. V and J are TRBV6-2 or TRBV6-3 and TRBJ2-2, with 9 bases identical to TRBD1. Germline-derived CDR1 and CDR2 are MNHEY and SVGEGT. The CDR3 runs to 17 residues. With V trimmed by 4 bases and J by 3 bases, 9 bases remained unmatched. For the CDR3, the DNA is TGTGCCAGCAGTTCTCTACCGGGACAGGGACACACCGGGGAGCTGTTTTTT. Translating it yields CASSSLPGQGHTGELFF.

The J gene is TRBJ1-4, the V gene TRBV12-3 or TRBV12-4; tentatively, D is TRBD1 (5 bases). The CDR3 totals 13 residues. V was shortened by 5 bases and J by 5 bases, with 9 bases between the two germline ends. Written as DNA, the CDR3 is TGTGCCAGCAGTGGGGCCAGGAATGAAAAACTGTTTTTT. Translated, it gives CASSGARNEKLFF.

V gene TRBV5-1 combines with J gene TRBJ2-3, with D perhaps matching TRBD1 (6 bases). Per the germline V gene, CDR1 is SGHRS and CDR2 is YFSETQ. Trimming shortened V by 2 bases and J by 5 bases, and 12 bases separated the two germline ends. The CDR3 is 14 residues long. CDR3 region: CASSFLEGGDTQYF. DNA of the CDR3: TGCGCCAGCAGCTTCTTAGAAGGGGGAGATACGCAGTATTTT.

This chain joins TRBV2 and TRBJ1-2; D possibly corresponds to TRBD1 (6 bases). Trimming cost V 4 bases and J 2 bases, with 17 bases left between them. CDR3 size: 16 residues. Germline assignment: CDR1 SNHLY and CDR2 FYNNEI. CDR3 residues: CASSAFVRQENYGYTF. The CDR3 nucleotides read TGTGCCAGCAGTGCCTTTGTGCGACAGGAGAACTATGGCTACACCTTC.

V usage is TRBV3-1 and J usage is TRBJ1-5, with TRBD1 matching over 8 bases. The CDR3 is 18 residues long. Germline values: CDR1 LGHDT, CDR2 YNNKEL (reference sequence). J lost 3 bases, V lost 0 bases, and 10 bases had no gene match. Here the CDR3 DNA reads TGTGCCAGCAGCCAAGATAGGCCGGGACAGGCCTCCAATCAGCCCCAGCATTTT. This codes for CASSQDRPGQASNQPQHF. Combining the CDR3 with reference TRBV3-1 and TRBJ1-5 gives the whole variable domain DTAVSQTPKYLVTQMGNDKSIKCEQNLGHDTMYWYKQDSKKFLKIMFSYNNKELIINETVPNRFSPKSPDKAHLNLHINSLELGDSAVYFCASSQDRPGQASNQPQHFGDGTRLSIL.

This clonotype was recorded at least ten times. The chain employs TRBV20-1 and TRBJ2-3, with 7 bases aligning to TRBD2. Germline CDR1 is DFQATT and CDR2 is SNEGSKA (reference sequence). The J segment lost 3 bases and the V segment lost 3 bases, leaving 6 bases of the junction unmatched. The CDR3 is 14 amino acids. The CDR3 region is CSASPSGWTDTQYF. Here the CDR3 DNA reads TGCAGTGCTAGTCCTAGCGGATGGACAGATACGCAGTATTTT.